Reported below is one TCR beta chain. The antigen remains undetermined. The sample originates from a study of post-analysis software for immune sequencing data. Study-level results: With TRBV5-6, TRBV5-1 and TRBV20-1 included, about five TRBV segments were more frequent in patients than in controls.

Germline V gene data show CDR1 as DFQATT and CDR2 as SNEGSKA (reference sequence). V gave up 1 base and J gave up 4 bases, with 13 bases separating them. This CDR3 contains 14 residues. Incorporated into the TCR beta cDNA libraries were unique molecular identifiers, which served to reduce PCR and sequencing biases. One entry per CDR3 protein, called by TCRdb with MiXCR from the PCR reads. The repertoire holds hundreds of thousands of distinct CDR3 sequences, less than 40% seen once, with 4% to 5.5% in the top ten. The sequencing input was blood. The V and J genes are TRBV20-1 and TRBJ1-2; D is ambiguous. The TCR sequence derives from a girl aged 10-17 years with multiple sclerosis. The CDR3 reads CSARVPAPGYGYTF. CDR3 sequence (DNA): TGCAGTGCTAGAGTCCCCGCACCAGGCTATGGCTACACCTTC.